This T cell receptor beta chain was recovered during a study of CD8+CD57+ T cells in acquired aplastic anemia. Those patients picked for sequencing had displayed CD8+CD57+ cell expansion on flow cytometry. Everyone among the patients had severe acquired aplastic anemia. Patients were untreated when blood was sampled. Study-wide points: Significant differences in CD8+ Simpson's diversity were not observed between patients and controls. Common to patients and controls were around 30 CD8+ CDR3 sequences.

On this clonotype: What it binds is not known. The junction shows a germline mismatch at one end, possibly a read error.

Genomic DNA provided the template from which TCR beta VDJ and CDR3 profiles were obtained. TCRdb passed the reads through MiXCR, listing each CDR3 protein once. The sample has under 350,000 distinct CDR3 sequences; 45% to 65% are singletons. Sequencing was done on a sample of sorted CD4+, CD8+, or CD8+CD57+ T cells (not recorded which) from PBMCs. The source is a human donor with aplastic anemia.

The CDR3 DNA reads TGTGCCAGCAGCCGGACATCGACTAGCGGGGACAACCAAGTGACCCAGTACTTC. It codes for CASSRTSTSGDNQVTQYF. The V gene is TRBV7-3, the J gene TRBJ2-5; 11 positions match TRBD2. CDR1 SGHTA and CDR2 FQGTGA come from the germline V gene. This CDR3 contains 18 residues.